The table lists the clone carrying this T cell receptor beta chain with a few counts. The source of the sample is a study of beta chain features in type 1 diabetes. Reverse transcription of all isolated RNA meant that expressed TCRB transcripts were sequenced. Libraries were prepared by immunoSEQ multiplex PCR; TCRdb keeps only in-frame clonotypes and omits some of them. The sample lists about 360,000 clones; 10% to 15% were seen once. Germline V gives CDR1 GTSNPN, CDR2 SVGIG (reference sequence). Between the trimmed V and J ends, which lost 0 bases and 7 bases, there was a span of 9 bases. The CDR3 is 13 amino acids.

Sequencing was performed on naive CD4+ T cells from blood. This receptor was identified in a man aged 18 to 29 in good health. V usage is TRBV30 and J usage is TRBJ2-2; D might be TRBD2 (5 bases). The CDR3 sequence: CAWSVRRNGELFF. CDR3 nucleotides: TGTGCCTGGAGTGTACGGAGGAACGGGGAGCTGTTTTTT.